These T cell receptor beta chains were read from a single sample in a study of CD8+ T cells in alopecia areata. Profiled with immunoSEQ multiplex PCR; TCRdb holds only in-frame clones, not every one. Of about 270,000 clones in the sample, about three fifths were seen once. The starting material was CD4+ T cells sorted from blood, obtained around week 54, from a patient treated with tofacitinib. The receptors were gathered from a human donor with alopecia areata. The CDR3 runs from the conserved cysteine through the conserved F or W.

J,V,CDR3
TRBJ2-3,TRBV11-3,CASSLAGSDTQYF
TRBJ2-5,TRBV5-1,CASSFARVPPRWYF
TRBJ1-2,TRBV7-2,CASSLGRGTAAGYTF
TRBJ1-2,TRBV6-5,CASKPVGDRGYTF
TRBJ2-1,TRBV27,CASTPGFYNEQFF
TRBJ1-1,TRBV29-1,CSVEKALLEAFF
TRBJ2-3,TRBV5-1,CASSFGTGTPDTQYF
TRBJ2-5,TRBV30,CAGQDYQETQYF
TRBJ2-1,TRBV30,CAWNSGGLYNEQFF
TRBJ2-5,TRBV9,CASSAPGLAEQTQYF
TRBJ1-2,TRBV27,CASSNEGGGYTF
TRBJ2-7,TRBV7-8,CASSLGGTGTYEQYF
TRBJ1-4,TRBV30,CAWSARLRNEKLFF
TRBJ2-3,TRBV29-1,CSVDWGDSDTQYF
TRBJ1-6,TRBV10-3,CAISRDQGTYNSPLHF
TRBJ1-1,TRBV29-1,CSVEEWGTEAFF
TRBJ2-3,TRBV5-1,CASSLDIRGGDTQYF
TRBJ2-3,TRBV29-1,CSVEGRQESTDTQYF
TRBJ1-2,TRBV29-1,CSVATEGDYTF
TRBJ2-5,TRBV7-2,CASSLSLAGTQMYETQYF
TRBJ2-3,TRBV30,CAWRVGDTQYF
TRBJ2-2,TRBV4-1,CASSQVARENTGELFF
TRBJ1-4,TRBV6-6,CASRTGTTNEKLFF
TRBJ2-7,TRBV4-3,CASSQEAGPYEQYF
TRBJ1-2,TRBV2,CASSVDGSPRQYGYTF
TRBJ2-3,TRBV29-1,CSVLGGSDTQYF
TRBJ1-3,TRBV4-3,CASSQETGLSYPNTIYF
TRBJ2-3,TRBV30,CAWSVGLAPDTQYF
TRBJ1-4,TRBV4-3,CASSQDWFPTNEKLFF
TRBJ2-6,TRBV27,CASAGHYYGANVLTF
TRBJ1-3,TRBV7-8,CASSSMTGYSGNTIYF
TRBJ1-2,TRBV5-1,CASSIGQDYGYTF
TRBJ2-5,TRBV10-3,CAISEEVGLAGRDQYF
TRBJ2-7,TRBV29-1,CSVEDSYEQYF